This T cell receptor beta chain was captured in a study of neurological immune-mediated disorders. General study results and limits: Clinical features showed no association with the multiple sclerosis repertoire cluster, and MRI features showed none either.

Each CDR3 protein is one row after TCRdb ran MiXCR on the 5' RACE reads. Of some 60,000 distinct CDR3 sequences listed, approximately 3.7% are singletons. Germline V CDR1 and CDR2: SGHDT, YYEEEE. V was cut by 4 bases and J by 1 base, with 15 bases left in between. This CDR3 has 16 residues. At least ten counts were recorded for this clonotype. Its antigen is currently unknown. Sequenced: PBMCs. The chain has TRBV5-6 and TRBJ2-4, with D unresolved. The sequence was collected from a woman between 50 and 59 years old with multiple sclerosis. CDR3 protein: CASSTVGRAAKNIQYF. The CDR3 DNA sequence: TGTGCCAGCAGCACCGTCGGTCGGGCTGCCAAAAACATTCAGTACTTC.